The clone carrying this TCR beta chain was counted only a few times. In the original workflow: It was from reference gene primer amplification that nucleated cell counts were estimated. The assay was immunoSEQ multiplex PCR, and TCRdb's table has in-frame clones only and misses some. V, J and clone size derive from that table, while D and trimming were established from the DNA sequence. The sample carries under 250,000 clones, around 83% recorded once. These data originate in a study of blood T cell repertoires in COVID-19. Study-wide context: Sites in the United States, Italy and Spain provided acute and convalescent COVID-19 samples. PBMCs, B-cell-depleted T cells, or T cells were the source of the cDNA or gDNA that made up the material.

The CDR3 length is 14 residues. V was pared by 6 bases and J by 6 bases, with 3 bases of the junction left unmatched. CDR1 and CDR2 (germline): WSHSY, SAAADI. The V and J genes are TRBV10-2 and TRBJ1-6; TRBD1 aligns across 9 bases. Sequenced: peripheral blood. This clonotype originated in a man aged 40-50 years with active or convalescent COVID-19. The CDR3 loop is CASRGQGVNSPLHF. Here the CDR3 DNA reads TGCGCCAGCAGGGGACAGGGAGTTAATTCACCCCTCCACTTT.